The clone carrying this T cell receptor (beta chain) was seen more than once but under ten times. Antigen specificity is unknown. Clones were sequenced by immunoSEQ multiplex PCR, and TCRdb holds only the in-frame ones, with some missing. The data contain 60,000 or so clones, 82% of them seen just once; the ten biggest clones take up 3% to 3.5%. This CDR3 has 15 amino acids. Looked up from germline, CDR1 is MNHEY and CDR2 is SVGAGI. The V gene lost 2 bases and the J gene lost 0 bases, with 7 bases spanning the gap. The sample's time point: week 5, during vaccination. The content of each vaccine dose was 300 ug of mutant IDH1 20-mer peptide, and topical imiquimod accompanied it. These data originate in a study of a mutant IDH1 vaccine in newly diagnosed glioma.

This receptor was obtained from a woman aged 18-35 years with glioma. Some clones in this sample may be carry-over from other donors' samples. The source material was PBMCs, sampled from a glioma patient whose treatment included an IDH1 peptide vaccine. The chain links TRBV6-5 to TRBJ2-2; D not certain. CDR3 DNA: TGTGCCAGCAGTTACCTTGAGCCGAACACCGGGGAGCTGTTTTTT. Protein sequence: CASSYLEPNTGELFF.